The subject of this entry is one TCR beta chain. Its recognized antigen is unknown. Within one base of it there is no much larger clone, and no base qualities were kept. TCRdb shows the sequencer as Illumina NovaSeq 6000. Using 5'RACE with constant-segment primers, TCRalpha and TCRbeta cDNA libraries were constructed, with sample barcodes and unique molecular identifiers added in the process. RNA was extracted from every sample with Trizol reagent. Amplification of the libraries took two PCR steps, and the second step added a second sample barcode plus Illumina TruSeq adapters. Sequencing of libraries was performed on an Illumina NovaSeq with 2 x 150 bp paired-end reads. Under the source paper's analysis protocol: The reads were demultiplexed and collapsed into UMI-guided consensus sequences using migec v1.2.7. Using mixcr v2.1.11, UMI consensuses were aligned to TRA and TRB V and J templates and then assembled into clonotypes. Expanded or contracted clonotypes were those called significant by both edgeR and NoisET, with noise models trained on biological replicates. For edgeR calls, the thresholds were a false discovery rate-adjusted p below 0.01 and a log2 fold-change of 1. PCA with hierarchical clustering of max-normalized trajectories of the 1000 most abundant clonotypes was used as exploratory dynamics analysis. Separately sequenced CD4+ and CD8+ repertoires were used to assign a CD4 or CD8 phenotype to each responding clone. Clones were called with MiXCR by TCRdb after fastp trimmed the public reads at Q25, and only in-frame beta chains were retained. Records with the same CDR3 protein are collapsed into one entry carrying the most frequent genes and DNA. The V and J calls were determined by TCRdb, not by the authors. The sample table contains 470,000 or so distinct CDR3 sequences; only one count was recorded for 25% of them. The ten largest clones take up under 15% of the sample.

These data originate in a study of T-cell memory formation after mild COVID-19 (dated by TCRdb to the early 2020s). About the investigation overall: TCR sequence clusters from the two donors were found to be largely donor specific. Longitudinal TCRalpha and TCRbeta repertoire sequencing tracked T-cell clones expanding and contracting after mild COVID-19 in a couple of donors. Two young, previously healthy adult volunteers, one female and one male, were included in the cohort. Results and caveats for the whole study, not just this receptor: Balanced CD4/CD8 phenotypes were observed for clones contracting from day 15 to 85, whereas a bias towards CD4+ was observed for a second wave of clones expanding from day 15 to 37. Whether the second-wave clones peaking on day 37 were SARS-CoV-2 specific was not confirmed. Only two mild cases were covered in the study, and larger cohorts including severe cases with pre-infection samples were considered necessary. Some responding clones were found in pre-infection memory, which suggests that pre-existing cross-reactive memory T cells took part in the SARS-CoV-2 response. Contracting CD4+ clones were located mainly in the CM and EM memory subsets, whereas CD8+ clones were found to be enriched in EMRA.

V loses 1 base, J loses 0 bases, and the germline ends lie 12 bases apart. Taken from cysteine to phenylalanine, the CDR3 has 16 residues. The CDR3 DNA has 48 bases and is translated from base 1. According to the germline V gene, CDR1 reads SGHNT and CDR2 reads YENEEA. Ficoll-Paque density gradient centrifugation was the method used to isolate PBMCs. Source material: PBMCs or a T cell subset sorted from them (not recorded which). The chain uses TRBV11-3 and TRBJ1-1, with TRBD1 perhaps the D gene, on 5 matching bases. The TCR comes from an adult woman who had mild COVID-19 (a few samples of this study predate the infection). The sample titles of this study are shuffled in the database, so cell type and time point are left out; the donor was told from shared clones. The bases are TGTGCCAGCAGCTTAGGGACGCAGGGCCTGAACACTGAAGCTTTCTTT. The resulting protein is CASSLGTQGLNTEAFF. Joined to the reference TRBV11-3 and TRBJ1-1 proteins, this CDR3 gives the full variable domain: EAGVVQSPRYKIIEKKQPVAFWCNPISGHNTLYWYLQNLGQGPELLIRYENEEAVDDSQLPKDRFSAERLKGVDSTLKIQPAELGDSAVYLCASSLGTQGLNTEAFFGQGTRLTVV.